A single T cell receptor (beta chain) is shown here with its context. Its antigen is currently unknown. The data derive from a study of T cell responses to AZD1222 COVID-19 vaccine. General observations from the study: Clonal diversity was possibly underestimated, and the donors were mostly white British, with more females.

Libraries were prepared by immunoSEQ multiplex PCR; TCRdb keeps only in-frame clonotypes and omits some of them. This table holds tens of thousands of clones, under 95% found once. Trimming shortened V by 6 bases and J by 0 bases, and 11 bases separated the two germline ends. CDR3 length: 15 residues. The germline V gene encodes CDR1 LNHDA and CDR2 SQIVND (reference sequence). This sequence originates from an adult in good health. Source: peripheral blood, taken on day 0 of AZD1222 vaccination. J is TRBJ1-4 and V is TRBV19, with D perhaps matching TRBD1 (5 bases). DNA of the CDR3: TGTGCCAGTAGGACCCGGGACCCAACTAATGAAAAACTGTTTTTT. It specifies CASRTRDPTNEKLFF.